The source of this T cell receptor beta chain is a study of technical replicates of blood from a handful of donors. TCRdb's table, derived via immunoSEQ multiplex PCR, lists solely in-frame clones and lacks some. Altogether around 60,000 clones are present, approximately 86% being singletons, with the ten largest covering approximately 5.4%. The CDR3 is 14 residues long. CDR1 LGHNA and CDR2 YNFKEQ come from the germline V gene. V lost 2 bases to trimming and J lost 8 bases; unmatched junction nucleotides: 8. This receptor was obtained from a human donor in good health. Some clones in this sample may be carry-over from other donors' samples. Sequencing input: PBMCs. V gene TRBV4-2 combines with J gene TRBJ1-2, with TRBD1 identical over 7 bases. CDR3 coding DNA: TGTGCCAGCAGCCAAACGGGACAGCCATTCGGCTACACCTTC. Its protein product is CASSQTGQPFGYTF.